This T cell receptor beta chain was profiled in a study of a mutant IDH1 vaccine in newly diagnosed glioma. Time point of the sample: week 47, end of study. The vaccine gave 300 ug of a 20-mer mutant IDH1 peptide subcutaneously per dose. Details on this clone: As yet, its antigen is unknown.

TCRdb's table, derived via immunoSEQ multiplex PCR, lists solely in-frame clones and lacks some. The data show approximately 50,000 clones, with about four fifths seen just once and roughly 3% held by the top ten. The sequences come from PBMCs, collected from a glioma patient whose treatment included an IDH1 peptide vaccine. The sequence came from a woman aged 50 to 60 with glioma.

CDR3 nucleotide sequence: TGTGCCAGCAGCTTAGATACCTATGGCTACACCTTC. This codes for CASSLDTYGYTF. The chain recombines TRBV11-3 with TRBJ1-2; D unresolved. Germline V gene data show CDR1 as SGHNT and CDR2 as YENEEA. The CDR3 contains 12 residues. Trimming left V 0 bases short and J 4 bases short, with 3 bases between.